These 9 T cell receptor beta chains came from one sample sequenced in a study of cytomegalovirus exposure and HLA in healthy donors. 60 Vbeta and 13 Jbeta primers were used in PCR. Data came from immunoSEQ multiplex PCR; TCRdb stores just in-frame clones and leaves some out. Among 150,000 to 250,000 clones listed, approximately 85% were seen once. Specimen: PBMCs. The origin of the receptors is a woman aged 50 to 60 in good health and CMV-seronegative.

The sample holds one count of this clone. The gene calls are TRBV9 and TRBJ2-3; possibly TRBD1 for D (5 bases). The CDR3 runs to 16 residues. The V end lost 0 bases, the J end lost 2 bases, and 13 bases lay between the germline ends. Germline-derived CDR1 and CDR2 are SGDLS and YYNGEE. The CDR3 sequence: CASSVAGAPSTDTQYF. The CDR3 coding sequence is TGTGCCAGCAGCGTAGCTGGGGCCCCCTCCACAGATACGCAGTATTTT.

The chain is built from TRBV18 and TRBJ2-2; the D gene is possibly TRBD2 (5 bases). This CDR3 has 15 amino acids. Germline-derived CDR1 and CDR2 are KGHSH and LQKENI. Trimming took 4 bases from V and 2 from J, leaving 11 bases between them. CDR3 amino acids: CASSHGSGNTGELFF. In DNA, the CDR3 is TGTGCCAGCTCACACGGAAGCGGAAACACCGGGGAGCTGTTTTTT.

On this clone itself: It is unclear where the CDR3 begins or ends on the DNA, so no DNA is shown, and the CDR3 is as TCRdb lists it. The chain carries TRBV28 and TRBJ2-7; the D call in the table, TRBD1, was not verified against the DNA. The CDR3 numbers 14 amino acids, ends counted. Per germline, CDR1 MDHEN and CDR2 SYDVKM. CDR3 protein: CASSSSTTSYEQYF.

CDR3 DNA sequence: TGTGCCAGCAGCCAAGTAGACAGGGGTGCGTCTGGCTACACCTTC. Protein sequence: CASSQVDRGASGYTF. V usage is TRBV4-2 and J usage is TRBJ1-2; 8 bases match TRBD1. The CDR3 covers 15 residues. The J segment lost 7 bases and the V segment lost 1 base, leaving 8 bases of the junction unmatched. Looked up from germline, CDR1 is LGHNA and CDR2 is YNFKEQ.

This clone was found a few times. The CDR3 sequence is CASSIGLVGDTQYF. The CDR3 region has the DNA TGTGCCAGTAGTATAGGACTAGTGGGCGATACGCAGTATTTT. This chain links TRBV19 with TRBJ2-3; tentatively, D is TRBD2 (6 bases). This CDR3 has 14 residues. Germline V gene sequence: CDR1 LNHDA, CDR2 SQIVND (reference sequence). V was shortened by 1 base and J by 6 bases, with 11 bases between the two germline ends.

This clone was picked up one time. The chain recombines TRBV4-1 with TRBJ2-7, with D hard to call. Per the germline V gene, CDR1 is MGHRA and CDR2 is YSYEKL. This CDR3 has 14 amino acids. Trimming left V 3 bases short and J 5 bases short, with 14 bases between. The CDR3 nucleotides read TGCGCCAGCAGCCAGAAGGCAGGCACTCACGAGCAGTACTTC. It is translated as CASSQKAGTHEQYF.

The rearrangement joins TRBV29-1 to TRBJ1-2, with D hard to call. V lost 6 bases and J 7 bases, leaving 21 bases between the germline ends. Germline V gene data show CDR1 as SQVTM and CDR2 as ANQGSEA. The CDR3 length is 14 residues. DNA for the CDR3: TGCAGCGTGACTTCCGGACTCCTCTCAATTGGCTACACCTTC. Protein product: CSVTSGLLSIGYTF.

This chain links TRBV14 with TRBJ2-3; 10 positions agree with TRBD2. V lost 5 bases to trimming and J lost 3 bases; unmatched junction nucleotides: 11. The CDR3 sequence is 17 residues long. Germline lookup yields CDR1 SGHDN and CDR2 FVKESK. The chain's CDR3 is CASSAYSTSGPTDTQYF. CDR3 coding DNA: TGTGCCAGCAGCGCCTACTCGACTAGCGGGCCGACAGATACGCAGTATTTT.

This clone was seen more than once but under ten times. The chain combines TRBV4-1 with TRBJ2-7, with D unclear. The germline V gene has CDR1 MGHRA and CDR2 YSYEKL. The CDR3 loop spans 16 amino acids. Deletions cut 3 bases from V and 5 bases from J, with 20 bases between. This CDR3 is CASSHLPGFLSDEQYF. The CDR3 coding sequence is TGCGCCAGCAGCCACCTGCCCGGGTTTCTATCGGACGAGCAGTACTTC.